The table lists the clone carrying this T cell receptor (beta chain) with many counts. This sample is drawn from a study of T-cell reconstitution after alpha-beta-depleted transplantation in children. This sample's TCRbeta library carried unique molecular identifier barcodes. Via MiXCR, TCRdb re-called the PCR reads, giving one row per CDR3 protein. The sample has hundreds of thousands of distinct CDR3 sequences, around 13% seen once. The germline V gene has CDR1 DFQATT and CDR2 SNEGSKA (reference sequence). V was trimmed by 6 bases and J by 2 bases, leaving 13 bases between them. The length of the CDR3 is 13 residues.

This TCR came from a girl aged 2-10 years with congenital amegakaryocytic thrombocytopenia, due to receive a stem cell transplant. This specimen consisted of PBMCs, obtained before TCRalphabeta/CD19-depleted stem cell transplant. The V call is TRBV20-1, the J call TRBJ2-5; D perhaps matches TRBD2 (5 bases). The CDR3 bases are TGCAGTGCCCCCTTAGCGACACAAGAGACCCAGTACTTC. It translates to CSAPLATQETQYF.